The 8 T cell receptor beta chains in this list originate from one sample, sequenced in a study of blood T cell repertoires in COVID-19 (TCRdb year 2020). The library was produced with the immunoSEQ multiplex PCR assay. TCRdb took this table from immuneACCESS and kept in-frame rearrangements with V and J called. Such tables lack part of the clones; where checked against another copy, unresolved V genes explain under half of the gap, and the rest is unexplained. The sample includes approximately 25,000 clones, with roughly 80% observed a single time. 55% to 65% of the sample rests with the top ten. Sample: peripheral blood. The receptors shown here come from an elderly woman with acute or convalescent COVID-19.

This clone came up once. The rearrangement joins TRBV29-1 to TRBJ1-6; 7 positions match TRBD1. The CDR3 runs 15 residues. Losses at the gene ends were 6 bases for V and 1 base for J; bases not matched to a gene: 6. The germline gives CDR1 SQVTM, CDR2 ANQGSEA. CDR3 nucleotide sequence: TGCAGCGTGGCCACAGGGGAGTCCTATAATTCACCCCTCCACTTT. Translated, it gives CSVATGESYNSPLHF.

V gene TRBV6-5 combines with J gene TRBJ2-7; 8 bases fit TRBD2. V shed 7 bases and J 5 bases; nucleotides not matched to a gene: 7. Germline V gives CDR1 MNHEY, CDR2 SVGAGI. The CDR3 totals 13 residues. In nucleotides, the CDR3 is TGTGCCAGCAACCGGGAGGGGAGCCACGAGCAGTACTTC. This sequence encodes CASNREGSHEQYF.

The chain couples TRBV19 to TRBJ1-4; unclear D gene. The germline V gene has CDR1 LNHDA and CDR2 SQIVND (reference sequence). Between the trimmed V and J ends, which lost 5 bases and 0 bases, there was a span of 10 bases. The CDR3 has 15 amino acids. CDR3 sequence: CASSASGTTNEKLFF. CDR3 in DNA: TGTGCCAGTAGTGCTTCCGGGACAACTAATGAAAAACTGTTTTTT.

This chain links TRBV3-1 (or the pseudogene TRBV3-2) with TRBJ2-1; TRBD2 might be the D (6 bases). This CDR3 contains 14 residues. Per germline, CDR1 LGHDT and CDR2 YNNKEL (reference sequence). Trimming took 4 bases from V and 5 from J, leaving 12 bases between them. Written as DNA, the CDR3 is TGTGCCAGCAGCCCGCTGGGGAGGAACAATGAGCAGTTCTTC. This encodes CASSPLGRNNEQFF.

This clone occurred once. In DNA, the CDR3 is TGTGCCAGTAGTAGAGGGACAGGAATCTATGGCTACACCTTC. This translates into CASSRGTGIYGYTF. The V gene is TRBV19, the J gene TRBJ1-2, with 8 bases lining up with TRBD1. Germline CDR1 is LNHDA and CDR2 is SQIVND (reference sequence). The CDR3 totals 14 residues. The trim removed 4 bases at V and 4 bases at J, leaving 5 bases unmatched.

As DNA, the CDR3 is TGTGCCAGCAGCAAGACAGGGTGGAACACTGAAGCTTTCTTT. It encodes CASSKTGWNTEAFF. The rearrangement joins TRBV3-1 (or the pseudogene TRBV3-2) to TRBJ1-1; 7 bases agree with TRBD1. The CDR3 runs 14 residues. V lost 5 bases and J lost 1; bases outside the gene matches: 4. Germline V CDR1 and CDR2: LGHDT, YNNKEL (reference sequence).

The chain employs TRBV11-1 and TRBJ2-3; tentatively, D is TRBD2 (6 bases). Trimming took 6 bases from V and 1 from J, leaving 14 bases between them. In germline, CDR1 is SGHAT, CDR2 FQDESV (reference sequence). The CDR3 spans 15 residues. In nucleotides, the CDR3 is TGTGCCAGCAGACAACGGGAGCGGGGCACAGATACGCAGTATTTT. It translates to CASRQRERGTDTQYF.

The V gene is TRBV2, the J gene TRBJ1-2, with D unclear. The CDR3 is made up of 16 amino acids. Per germline, CDR1 SNHLY and CDR2 FYNNEI. Trimming shortened V by 2 bases and J by 2 bases, and 15 bases separated the two germline ends. DNA of the CDR3: TGTGCCAGCAGTGAACGGTCCGGGGATGGGAACTATGGCTACACCTTC. Protein sequence: CASSERSGDGNYGYTF.